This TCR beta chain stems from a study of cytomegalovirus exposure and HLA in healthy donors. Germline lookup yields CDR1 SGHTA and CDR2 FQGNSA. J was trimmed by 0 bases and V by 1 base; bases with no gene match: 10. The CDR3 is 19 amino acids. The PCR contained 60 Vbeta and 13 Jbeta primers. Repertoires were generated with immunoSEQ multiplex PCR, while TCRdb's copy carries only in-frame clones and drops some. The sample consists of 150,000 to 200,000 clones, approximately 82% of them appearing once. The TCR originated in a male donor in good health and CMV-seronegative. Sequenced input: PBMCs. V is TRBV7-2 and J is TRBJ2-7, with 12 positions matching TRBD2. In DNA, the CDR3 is TGTGCCAGCAGCTTAGTGGGGACTAGCGGGTCAGGTAGCTCCTACGAGCAGTACTTC. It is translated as CASSLVGTSGSGSSYEQYF.